Presented here are 10 T cell receptor beta chains from one specimen sequenced in a study of beta chain features in type 1 diabetes. All of the isolated RNA was reverse transcribed, so expressed TCRB transcripts were sequenced. Repertoires were generated with immunoSEQ multiplex PCR, while TCRdb's copy carries only in-frame clones and drops some. The table shows 130,000 or so clones, with 9% to 10% occurring only once. Sequencing was done on a sample of central memory CD4+ T cells from blood. The receptors stem from a woman between 35 and 50 years old in good health.

This clone appeared a few times. This sequence joins TRBV19 and TRBJ2-7, with D possibly TRBD1 on 6 matching bases. The V end was cut by 4 bases, the J end by 5 bases, with 15 bases between. The CDR3 spans 14 residues. CDR1 LNHDA and CDR2 SQIVND come from the germline V gene (reference sequence). CDR3 nucleotides: TGTGCCAGTAGTACAAAAAGGGACAAGGACGAGCAGTACTTC. This sequence encodes CASSTKRDKDEQYF.

This clone was counted a few times. The chain is built from TRBV2 and TRBJ2-7; 10 nucleotides align to TRBD1. Germline trimming cut 8 bases from V and 5 bases from J; bases unmatched to any gene: 12. Germline CDR1 reads SNHLY; CDR2 reads FYNNEI. The CDR3 is 15 residues long. CDR3 region: CASAKGQGEINEQYF. For the CDR3, the DNA is TGTGCCAGCGCGAAAGGACAGGGGGAAATTAACGAGCAGTACTTC.

The V call is TRBV28, the J call TRBJ2-7; TRBD2 matches 10 bases. This CDR3 region has 15 residues. Trimming took 2 bases from V and 7 from J; bases not matched to a gene: 8. Germline V CDR1 and CDR2: MDHEN, SYDVKM. CDR3 region: CASSLSLAGAREQYF. The CDR3 DNA sequence: TGTGCCAGCAGTTTAAGTCTAGCGGGGGCCCGGGAGCAGTACTTC.

The chain recombines TRBV5-1 with TRBJ2-3, with 11 bases fitting TRBD1. The germline V gene encodes CDR1 SGHRS and CDR2 YFSETQ. J gave up 7 bases and V 4 bases, and 8 bases lay outside the gene matches. The CDR3 is made up of 15 amino acids. The CDR3 region is CASSPGTGGGNTQYF. The CDR3 DNA is TGCGCCAGCAGCCCGGGGACAGGGGGGGGAAATACGCAGTATTTT.

This clone appeared a few times. This chain connects TRBV7-9 to TRBJ1-5; 8 bases line up with TRBD1. Germline CDR1 reads SEHNR; CDR2 reads FQNEAQ (reference sequence). V lost 5 bases and J lost 7; bases outside the gene matches: 7. The CDR3 is 14 residues long. CDR3 loop: CASSPQTGEQPQHF. In nucleotides, the CDR3 is TGTGCCAGCAGCCCCCAGACAGGGGAACAGCCCCAGCATTTT. Combining the CDR3 with reference TRBV7-9 and TRBJ1-5 gives the whole variable domain DTGVSQNPRHKITKRGQNVTFRCDPISEHNRLYWYRQTLGQGPEFLTYFQNEAQLEKSRLLSDRFSAERPKGSFSTLEIQRTEQGDSAMYLCASSPQTGEQPQHFGDGTRLSIL.

This clone was seen a few times. V and J are TRBV7-9 and TRBJ1-2, with D uncertain. The CDR3 contains 12 residues. Germline-derived CDR1 and CDR2 are SEHNR and FQNEAQ (reference sequence). Deletions cut 6 bases from V and 3 bases from J, with 8 bases between. The CDR3 sequence: CASRGQDYGYTF. The CDR3 DNA sequence: TGTGCCAGCAGGGGCCAAGACTATGGCTACACCTTC.

This clone occurred a few times. V usage is TRBV5-1 and J usage is TRBJ2-5, with TRBD2 matching over 7 bases. The CDR3 loop spans 16 amino acids. Germline V lookup: CDR1 SGHRS, CDR2 YFSETQ. Trimming at V came to 4 bases and at J to 5 bases, leaving 14 bases not matched to a gene. In DNA, the CDR3 is TGCGCCAGCAGCCCATCGGGGCGGGGGTTATTGGAGACCCAGTACTTC. Encoded protein: CASSPSGRGLLETQYF.

On this clone itself: The germline gene is not matched at one end of the junction; a read error may be the cause. This CDR3 is CASSQSFPGGSYEQYF. The CDR3 coding sequence is TGCGCCAGCAGCCAAAGTTTTCCAGGGGGATCCTACGAGCAGTACTTC. The chain links TRBV7-2 to TRBJ2-7; the match to TRBD1 covers 7 bases. Looked up from germline, CDR1 is SGHTA and CDR2 is FQGNSA. CDR3 length equals 16 residues.

This clone was counted only a few times. The chain has TRBV19 and TRBJ2-5; a possible D gene is TRBD2 (5 bases). The germline CDR1 and CDR2 sequences are LNHDA and SQIVND (reference sequence). V was shortened by 3 bases and J by 5 bases, with 22 bases between the two germline ends. The CDR3 is 17 residues long. The CDR3 is CASSIRLASSLRETQYF. DNA of the CDR3: TGTGCCAGTAGTATCCGGTTAGCTAGCAGTCTTCGGGAGACCCAGTACTTC.

This clone was seen a handful of times. This chain links TRBV10-3 with TRBJ1-5; possible D gene TRBD1, 5 bases. In germline, CDR1 is ENHRY, CDR2 SYGVKD. This CDR3 is built from 15 residues. The germline V and J ends were trimmed by 0 bases and 4 bases, with 10 bases remaining between them. The chain's CDR3 is CAISESQGLNQPQHF. The CDR3 nucleotides are TGTGCCATCAGTGAGTCCCAGGGTTTGAATCAGCCCCAGCATTTT.